This T cell receptor (beta chain) appears in the sequencing data of a study of T cell responses to AZD1222 COVID-19 vaccine. On the study more broadly: Researchers grouped second doses given at about 4 or about 12 weeks into one pool.

The CDR3 runs to 14 residues. The germline gives CDR1 SGHVS, CDR2 FNYEAQ. Trimming cost V 1 base and J 2 bases, with 6 bases left between them. Findings and limits, study-wide: Nearly half of spike-specific TCRs reportedly go after variant regions that carry no mutations. Breadth and depth of Spike-specific TCRs rose after two AZD1222 doses. Clonal diversity was possibly underestimated; the donors were predominantly white British and more often female.

About this clone: Its antigen is unknown. Since a much larger clone is just one base distant, this may be a read error.

Profiled with immunoSEQ multiplex PCR; TCRdb holds only in-frame clones, not every one. The sample shows over 85,000 clones, around 91% of them seen only once. The source material was peripheral blood, sampled on day 0 of AZD1222 vaccination. The TCR sequence derives from an adult in good health. This sequence joins TRBV7-6 and TRBJ2-1; D remains unclear. CDR3 region: CASSLDIPYNEQFF. The CDR3, as DNA: TGTGCCAGCAGCTTAGATATCCCCTACAATGAGCAGTTCTTC.